Below, 32 T cell receptor beta chains from the same sample are listed, as sequenced in a study of T cell responses to AZD1222 COVID-19 vaccine. The repertoire was sequenced with immunoSEQ multiplex PCR; TCRdb's copy has only in-frame clones and lacks some. The sample consists of about 110,000 clones, roughly nine tenths of them appearing once. Here the sequenced sample was peripheral blood, taken on day 0 of AZD1222 vaccination. These TCRs come from an adult in good health.

The chain recombines TRBV15 with TRBJ1-5; D is possibly TRBD1 (5 bases). V was trimmed by 6 bases and J by 3 bases, leaving 6 bases between them. Per the germline V gene, CDR1 is LNHNV and CDR2 is YYDKDF (reference sequence). This CDR3 comprises 12 residues. CDR3 residues: CATRGPNQPQHF. CDR3 in DNA: TGTGCCACCAGGGGACCCAATCAGCCCCAGCATTTT. The whole variable domain, filled in from reference TRBV15 and TRBJ1-5, reads DAMVIQNPRYQVTQFGKPVTLSCSQTLNHNVMYWYQQKSSQAPKLLFHYYDKDFNNEADTPDNFQSRRPNTSFCFLDIRSPGLGDTAMYLCATRGPNQPQHFGDGTRLSIL.

The rearrangement joins TRBV2 to TRBJ2-5; 8 bases are a match to TRBD2. The CDR3 length is 15 residues. Losses at the gene ends were 3 bases for V and 4 bases for J; bases not matched to a gene: 7. Per the germline V gene, CDR1 is SNHLY and CDR2 is FYNNEI. The CDR3 spells CASSETGGPRETQYF. CDR3 bases: TGTGCCAGCAGTGAGACGGGGGGGCCGCGAGAGACCCAGTACTTC.

In DNA form, the CDR3 reads TGTGCCACCAGTGATTTTGGGTCATACCGGGCCAACGGGTACTACACCTTC. Its protein is CATSDFGSYRANGYYTF. The rearrangement uses TRBV24-1 and TRBJ1-2; D is ambiguous. Per germline, CDR1 KGHDR and CDR2 SFDVKD. V lost 1 base and J lost 10, with 24 bases in between. CDR3 length: 17 amino acids.

There are a few counts of this clone. V is TRBV6-2 or TRBV6-3 and J is TRBJ2-7; tentative D call: TRBD2 (5 bases). Germline CDR1 is MNHEY and CDR2 is SVGEGT. Trimming took 6 bases from V and 5 from J, leaving 14 bases between them. The CDR3 contains 13 residues. CDR3 in amino acids: CASSPGWKDEQYF. CDR3 DNA: TGTGCCAGCAGCCCGGGGTGGAAGGACGAGCAGTACTTC.

The chain couples TRBV4-3 to TRBJ1-6; 9 bases map to TRBD1. CDR3 length: 15 amino acids. V lost 0 bases and J lost 8; bases outside the gene matches: 2. Germline V gene data show CDR1 as LGHNA and CDR2 as YSLEER. The CDR3 bases are TGCGCCAGCAGCCAAGAGGGACAGGGACATTCACCCCTCCACTTT. Translated: CASSQEGQGHSPLHF.

The genes are TRBV30 and TRBJ2-3; D gene uncertain. Germline V gives CDR1 GTSNPN, CDR2 SVGIG (reference sequence). This CDR3 spans 15 amino acids. V was cut by 0 bases and J by 2 bases, with 12 bases left in between. CDR3 residues: CAWSVRPPTTDTQYF. CDR3 coding DNA: TGTGCCTGGAGTGTACGTCCTCCGACCACAGATACGCAGTATTTT. The complete variable domain, with remaining parts taken from reference TRBV30 and TRBJ2-3, reads SQTIHQWPATLVQPVGSPLSLECTVEGTSNPNLYWYRQAAGRGLQLLFYSVGIGQISSEVPQNLSASRPQDRQFILSSKKLLLSDSGFYLCAWSVRPPTTDTQYFGPGTRLTVL.

The V and J genes are TRBV25-1 and TRBJ2-3; possibly TRBD1 or TRBD2 for D (5 bases each). Germline-derived CDR1 and CDR2 are MGHDK and SYGVNS. The CDR3 extends over 15 amino acids. Trimming removed 6 bases at V and 3 bases at J, with 16 bases between. The CDR3 protein is CASSGWVGGTDTQYF. In DNA form, the CDR3 reads TGTGCCAGCAGCGGATGGGTTGGGGGAACAGATACGCAGTATTTT.

This clone appeared a single time. The J gene is TRBJ1-1, the V gene TRBV18; D gene unclear. V was cut by 3 bases and J by 5 bases, with 10 bases left in between. There are 13 residues in the CDR3. CDR1 is KGHSH and CDR2 is LQKENI in the germline V gene. CDR3 coding DNA: TGTGCCAGCTCACCTGCAGAGATAACTGAAGCTTTCTTT. Its translation: CASSPAEITEAFF.

This clone has more than one count but fewer than ten. The V gene is TRBV10-3, the J gene TRBJ2-2; D unclear. Germline V gives CDR1 ENHRY, CDR2 SYGVKD. The length of the CDR3 is 11 residues. Trimming cost V 7 bases and J 5 bases, with 5 bases left between them. The CDR3 here is CAITTTGELFF. CDR3 in DNA: TGTGCCATCACTACTACCGGGGAGCTGTTTTTT.

This clone is labeled medium-sized. The rearrangement links TRBV9 to TRBJ2-7; 7 bases line up with TRBD1. Germline assignment: CDR1 SGDLS and CDR2 YYNGEE. V trimming: 2 bases; J trimming: 5 bases; junction bases outside the gene matches: 4. The length of the CDR3 is 13 residues. CDR3 sequence reads: CASSVVGGDEQYF. The CDR3 bases are TGTGCCAGCAGCGTGGTAGGGGGCGACGAGCAGTACTTC.

The chain carries TRBV2 and TRBJ1-4; D is unresolved. CDR1 is SNHLY and CDR2 is FYNNEI in the germline V gene. Deletions cut 6 bases from V and 7 bases from J, with 15 bases between. This CDR3 contains 14 residues. This CDR3 is CASSRRGIGEKLFF. CDR3 sequence (DNA): TGTGCCAGCAGCCGGAGAGGCATCGGTGAAAAACTGTTTTTT.

The chain recombines TRBV7-2 with TRBJ2-3; 7 nucleotides align to TRBD2. The V gene end was trimmed by 2 bases and the J gene end by 1 base; junction bases not matched to a gene: 3. This CDR3 has 15 residues. The germline CDR1 and CDR2 sequences are SGHTA and FQGNSA. The CDR3, as DNA: TGTGCCAGCAGCTTATACCGGGGGGGCACAGATACGCAGTATTTT. Translating gives CASSLYRGGTDTQYF.

V and J are TRBV5-4 and TRBJ1-1; D uncertain. Trimming shortened V by 1 base and J by 0 bases, and 7 bases separated the two germline ends. The CDR3 covers 14 residues. Germline V lookup: CDR1 SGHNT, CDR2 YYREEE (reference sequence). In DNA form, the CDR3 reads TGTGCCAGCAGCTTGAGTCCAGTGAACACTGAAGCTTTCTTT. The encoded protein is CASSLSPVNTEAFF.

This sequence joins TRBV7-6 and TRBJ2-7; 11 nucleotides line up with TRBD2. The CDR3 contains 15 residues. The ends lost 4 bases at V and 2 bases at J; junction bases unmatched: 4. Per germline, CDR1 SGHVS and CDR2 FNYEAQ. The CDR3 region has the DNA TGTGCCAGCAGCTCTAGCGGGGGGCCTCCCTACGAGCAGTACTTC. Protein: CASSSSGGPPYEQYF.

V and J are TRBV7-2 and TRBJ2-7; D remains ambiguous. Per germline, CDR1 SGHTA and CDR2 FQGNSA. Deletions cut 1 base from V and 0 bases from J, with 10 bases between. This CDR3 has 15 residues. As DNA, the CDR3 is TGTGCCAGCAGCTTAGATCGGGCGCGCTCCTACGAGCAGTACTTC. Translated: CASSLDRARSYEQYF.

This clone was counted a single time. The CDR3 protein is CASSPGTGQANYGYTF. DNA of the CDR3: TGTGCCAGCAGTCCCGGGACAGGACAAGCTAACTATGGCTACACCTTC. This chain joins TRBV27 and TRBJ1-2; the match to TRBD1 covers 8 bases. The ends lost 5 bases at V and 0 bases at J; junction bases unmatched: 8. The CDR3 has 16 amino acids. Germline-derived CDR1 and CDR2 are MNHEY and SMNVEV (reference sequence).

The rearrangement uses TRBV5-4 and TRBJ1-4, with D perhaps matching TRBD1 (5 bases). The germline gives CDR1 SGHNT, CDR2 YYREEE (reference sequence). The CDR3 spans 15 residues. V gave up 0 bases and J gave up 0 bases, with 6 bases separating them. The CDR3 is CASSLEQATNEKLFF. CDR3 coding DNA: TGTGCCAGCAGCTTGGAACAGGCAACTAATGAAAAACTGTTTTTT.

The gene calls are TRBV4-2 and TRBJ1-1; D remains ambiguous. V was trimmed by 1 base and J by 4 bases, leaving 13 bases between them. Germline V lookup: CDR1 LGHNA, CDR2 YNFKEQ. The length of the CDR3 is 15 residues. The CDR3 is CASSQASREVTEAFF. The CDR3 coding sequence is TGTGCCAGCAGCCAAGCGTCGAGGGAGGTCACTGAAGCTTTCTTT.

This chain uses TRBV2 with TRBJ1-3; a weak D match, TRBD1 (6 bases). V was cut by 7 bases and J by 6 bases, with 16 bases left in between. Germline-derived CDR1 and CDR2 are SNHLY and FYNNEI. The CDR3 is made up of 14 amino acids. The CDR3 DNA reads as TGTGCCAGCACCCAGGGGCTATACGAAAACACCATATATTTT. Residues: CASTQGLYENTIYF.

In this sample, this clone turned up once. This chain uses TRBV6-2 or TRBV6-3 with TRBJ1-5; TRBD1 is a possible D gene (5 bases). CDR3 size: 14 residues. Germline V gene sequence: CDR1 MNHEY, CDR2 SVGEGT. V gave up 1 base and J gave up 5 bases, with 9 bases separating them. The CDR3 is CASSYFRDHQPQHF. As DNA, the CDR3 is TGTGCCAGCAGTTACTTCAGGGACCATCAGCCCCAGCATTTT.

V and J are TRBV4-1 and TRBJ1-5, with a possible D match to TRBD1 (6 bases). V dropped 1 base and J dropped 0 bases, with 7 bases sitting between them. The germline gives CDR1 MGHRA, CDR2 YSYEKL. This CDR3 is built from 15 residues. The CDR3 region is CASSQGDISNQPQHF. The CDR3 coding sequence is TGCGCCAGCAGCCAAGGGGACATTAGCAATCAGCCCCAGCATTTT.

This sequence joins TRBV4-3 and TRBJ2-2; D gene ambiguous. The length of the CDR3 is 16 residues. Germline assignment: CDR1 LGHNA and CDR2 YSLEER. V lost 0 bases and J lost 3, with 11 bases in between. CDR3 sequence: CASSQDSGRDTGELFF. The CDR3 DNA sequence: TGCGCCAGCAGCCAAGATTCGGGTAGGGACACCGGGGAGCTGTTTTTT.

The chain carries TRBV11-1 and TRBJ2-7; D is ambiguous. The CDR3 extends over 13 amino acids. Trimming took off 1 base at V and 5 bases at J, with 9 bases between the two ends. Germline V CDR1 and CDR2: SGHAT, FQDESV (reference sequence). CDR3 in amino acids: CASSLGGYDEQYF. As DNA, the CDR3 is TGTGCCAGCAGCTTAGGGGGATACGACGAGCAGTACTTC.

The gene calls are TRBV7-6 and TRBJ1-1; D is possibly TRBD1 (6 bases). The germline V gene has CDR1 SGHVS and CDR2 FNYEAQ. The CDR3 has 15 residues. V lost 4 bases and J 0 bases, leaving 12 bases between the germline ends. The CDR3 DNA sequence: TGTGCCAGCAGCTCCCGGGACACCCTGAACACTGAAGCTTTCTTT. Encoded protein: CASSSRDTLNTEAFF.

V gene TRBV3-1 (or the pseudogene TRBV3-2) combines with J gene TRBJ1-2, with D possibly being TRBD1 (6 bases). The CDR3 length is 13 residues. Germline V gene sequence: CDR1 LGHDT, CDR2 YNNKEL (reference sequence). The ends were cut back, 5 bases at V and 6 bases at J, with 13 bases in the middle. The CDR3 bases are TGTGCCAGCAGCTCCCACAGGGTAAATGGCTACACCTTC. Translated: CASSSHRVNGYTF.

The CDR3 bases are TGTGCCAGCTCCCCCCTCGCAGGGGTCACAGATACGCAGTATTTT. This encodes CASSPLAGVTDTQYF. This rearrangement joins TRBV18 to TRBJ2-3, with a tentative D call TRBD1 (6 bases). Germline V gene data show CDR1 as KGHSH and CDR2 as LQKENI. CDR3 length equals 15 residues. V lost 6 bases, J lost 2 bases, and 15 bases lay in between.

The V gene is TRBV4-1, the J gene TRBJ1-2; a possible D gene is TRBD1 (5 bases). CDR3 length equals 15 residues. The ends were cut back, 1 base at V and 4 bases at J, with 13 bases in the middle. Germline V gives CDR1 MGHRA, CDR2 YSYEKL. The CDR3 loop is CASSQGVTGPYGYTF. The CDR3 bases are TGCGCCAGCAGCCAAGGAGTTACGGGGCCCTATGGCTACACCTTC.

This chain uses TRBV6-5 with TRBJ2-7; D unclear. Trimming removed 2 bases at V and 3 bases at J, with 11 bases between. The CDR3 is 14 amino acids. Germline CDR1 MNHEY, CDR2 SVGAGI. The CDR3 loop is CASSYGPRDYEQYF. The CDR3 nucleotides are TGTGCCAGCAGTTACGGGCCCAGAGACTACGAGCAGTACTTC.

Concerning this clone itself: Other DNA variants within this sample encode the same CDR3. V and J are TRBV18 and TRBJ2-5; D uncertain. Germline V CDR1 and CDR2: KGHSH, LQKENI. Trimming stripped 6 bases from V and 0 bases from J, with 5 bases between. The CDR3 spans 12 residues. CDR3 region: CASSPYQETQYF. CDR3 nucleotide sequence: TGTGCCAGCTCTCCGTACCAAGAGACCCAGTACTTC.

This rearrangement joins TRBV9 to TRBJ1-2; D may be TRBD1 (5 bases). This CDR3 is built from 13 residues. Trimming stripped 8 bases from V and 8 bases from J, with 19 bases between. The germline V gene encodes CDR1 SGDLS and CDR2 YYNGEE. The CDR3 spells CASVSVGQEGYTF. The CDR3 DNA reads as TGTGCCAGTGTCTCCGTGGGGCAGGAGGGCTACACCTTC.

J is TRBJ1-2 and V is TRBV7-3; 9 nucleotides agree with TRBD1. J was trimmed by 4 bases and V by 6 bases; bases with no gene match: 3. The germline CDR1 and CDR2 sequences are SGHTA and FQGTGA. The CDR3 loop spans 13 amino acids. The chain's CDR3 is CASRQGASYGYTF. CDR3 in DNA: TGTGCCAGCAGACAGGGGGCGAGCTATGGCTACACCTTC.

The chain recombines TRBV28 with TRBJ1-6; D ambiguous. Germline CDR1 is MDHEN and CDR2 is SYDVKM. The CDR3 runs 17 residues. Between the trimmed V and J ends, which lost 9 bases and 0 bases, there was a span of 18 bases. The CDR3 bases are TGTGCCAGTACCCTATACGGGGTTGACTCCTATAATTCACCCCTCCACTTT. This translates into CASTLYGVDSYNSPLHF.